This is a list of T cell receptor beta chains from one sample in a study of blood T cell repertoires in COVID-19. This table comes from immunoSEQ multiplex PCR, and its TCRdb copy is limited to in-frame clones, with some not included. The data show fewer than 180,000 clones, 87% seen once. The sequenced sample was peripheral blood. The receptors originated from an older woman with active or convalescent COVID-19. Each CDR3 is given with its conserved first and last residue. D genes are given only for firm matches. Clone size is given for some rows only: seen once, a few or many times, or a class if the clone is expanded.

j_call clone_size d_call v_call cdr3_aa cdr3_nt
TRBJ1-3 NA NA TRBV4-3 CASSQGAGDASGNTIYF TGCGCCAGCAGCCAAGGGGCAGGGGACGCCTCTGGAAACACCATATATTTT
TRBJ1-1 NA NA TRBV7-2 CASSSARDTEAFF TGTGCCAGCAGCTCGGCCAGGGACACTGAAGCTTTCTTT
TRBJ2-2 NA TRBD2 TRBV27 CASSLLAGADTGELFF TGTGCCAGCAGTTTACTAGCGGGGGCCGATACCGGGGAGCTGTTTTTT
TRBJ1-5 NA NA TRBV19 CASSRPNVQPQHF TGTGCCAGTAGTAGGCCGAACGTCCAGCCCCAGCATTTT
TRBJ2-7 NA NA TRBV5-4 CASSFQGPYEQYF TGTGCCAGCAGCTTTCAGGGGCCCTACGAGCAGTACTTC
TRBJ1-4 NA TRBD1 TRBV15 CATSRGGQGLTNEKLFF TGTGCCACCAGCAGGGGAGGACAGGGTCTAACTAATGAAAAACTGTTTTTT
TRBJ1-1 few NA TRBV2 CASSVAFTEAFF TGTGCCAGCAGTGTGGCTTTCACTGAAGCTTTCTTT
TRBJ1-4 NA TRBD1 TRBV7-9 CASSQGQGYEKLFF TGTGCCAGCAGTCAGGGACAGGGATACGAAAAACTGTTTTTT
TRBJ1-4 NA NA TRBV7-9 CASSLAGANEKLFF TGTGCCAGCAGCTTGGCAGGGGCCAATGAAAAACTGTTTTTT
TRBJ2-2 NA NA TRBV24-1 CATSQNTGELFF TGTGCCACCAGCCAGAACACCGGGGAGCTGTTTTTT
TRBJ2-2 NA NA TRBV7-8 CAITISPRYTAFGELFF TGTGCCATTACAATCAGTCCTAGGTACACCGCTTTTGGGGAGCTGTTTTTT
TRBJ1-2 NA TRBD1 TRBV25-1 CASRGQNYNYGYTF TGTGCCAGCAGGGGACAGAACTATAACTATGGCTACACCTTC
TRBJ1-4 NA TRBD1 TRBV19 CASSQTGTGGEKLFF TGTGCCAGTAGCCAAACCGGGACAGGGGGCGAAAAACTGTTTTTT
TRBJ2-3 NA TRBD1 TRBV5-1 CASSTQGGTDTQYF TGCGCCAGCAGCACACAGGGGGGCACAGATACGCAGTATTTT
TRBJ1-1 NA NA TRBV18 CASSPQELNTEAFF TGTGCCAGCTCACCACAAGAGTTGAACACTGAAGCTTTCTTT
TRBJ2-2 NA TRBD1 TRBV19 CASSIGLDRGTGELFF TGTGCCAGTAGTATAGGCCTGGACAGGGGCACCGGGGAGCTGTTTTTT
TRBJ1-5 NA NA TRBV6-5 CASSYSQPRYNQPQHF TGTGCCAGCAGTTACTCCCAACCGCGGTACAATCAGCCCCAGCATTTT
TRBJ1-3 NA TRBD1 TRBV2 CASRYLPGTGGSGNTIYF TGTGCCAGCAGGTACCTGCCCGGGACAGGGGGTTCTGGAAACACCATATATTTT
TRBJ1-1 NA NA TRBV4-3 CASSSQRGMQAFF TGCGCCAGCAGCTCTCAGCGGGGGATGCAAGCTTTCTTT
TRBJ2-2 NA TRBD2 TRBV10-3 CAISESLAARAGELFF TGTGCCATCAGTGAGTCCCTAGCGGCCAGGGCCGGGGAGCTGTTTTTT
TRBJ2-1 NA NA TRBV12-3/TRBV12-4 CASKTYEQFF TGTGCCAGCAAAACATATGAGCAGTTCTTC
TRBJ2-5 NA TRBD2 TRBV12-5 CASGLSGGAQETQYF TGTGCTAGTGGTTTGAGCGGGGGGGCGCAAGAGACCCAGTACTTC
TRBJ2-1 NA NA TRBV4-3 CASSQEAQRANEQFF TGCGCCAGCAGCCAAGAGGCCCAGAGGGCCAATGAGCAGTTCTTC
TRBJ1-6 NA NA TRBV5-5 CASSLVGRDSNSPLHF TGTGCCAGCAGCTTGGTGGGCAGGGACTCTAATTCACCCCTCCACTTT
TRBJ2-7 NA NA TRBV7-2 CASSLSVASTYEQYF TGTGCCAGCAGCTTGTCGGTAGCGTCCACCTACGAGCAGTACTTC
TRBJ1-1 NA TRBD1 TRBV6-5 CASSPRTGVKTEAFF TGTGCCAGCAGTCCCCGGACAGGGGTGAAAACTGAAGCTTTCTTT
TRBJ1-6 NA TRBD1 TRBV7-2 CAEAGRGFFNSPLHF TGTGCTGAAGCGGGCAGGGGGTTTTTTAATTCACCCCTCCACTTT
TRBJ2-4 NA NA TRBV5-1 CASSPGLTLAKNIQYF TGCGCCAGCAGCCCCGGACTTACCTTAGCCAAAAACATTCAGTACTTC
TRBJ2-2 NA TRBD2 TRBV4-2 CASREGNTGELFF TGTGCCAGCCGGGAGGGGAACACCGGGGAGCTGTTTTTT
TRBJ1-2 NA TRBD1 TRBV2 CASTGQGSYGYTF TGTGCCAGCACCGGACAGGGGAGCTATGGCTACACCTTC
TRBJ1-2 NA NA TRBV7-2 CASSFARAYDGYTF TGTGCCAGCAGCTTCGCCAGGGCTTACGATGGCTACACCTTC
TRBJ1-1 NA NA TRBV6-6 CASSPLGGAFF TGTGCCAGCAGCCCCTTGGGAGGAGCTTTCTTT
TRBJ2-1 NA NA TRBV4-1 CASSQVGLATNEQFF TGCGCCAGCAGCCAAGTGGGGCTAGCGACCAATGAGCAGTTCTTC